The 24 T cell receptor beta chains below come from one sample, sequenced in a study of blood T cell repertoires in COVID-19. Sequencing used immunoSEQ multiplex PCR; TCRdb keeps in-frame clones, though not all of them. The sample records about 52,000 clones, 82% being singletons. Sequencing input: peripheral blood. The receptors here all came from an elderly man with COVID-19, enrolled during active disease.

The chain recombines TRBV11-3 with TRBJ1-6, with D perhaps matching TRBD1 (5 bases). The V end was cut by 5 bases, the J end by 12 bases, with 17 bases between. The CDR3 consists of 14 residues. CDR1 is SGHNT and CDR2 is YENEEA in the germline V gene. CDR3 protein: CASSKGQDNGPLHF. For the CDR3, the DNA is TGTGCCAGCAGCAAGGGGCAGGACAACGGACCCCTCCACTTT.

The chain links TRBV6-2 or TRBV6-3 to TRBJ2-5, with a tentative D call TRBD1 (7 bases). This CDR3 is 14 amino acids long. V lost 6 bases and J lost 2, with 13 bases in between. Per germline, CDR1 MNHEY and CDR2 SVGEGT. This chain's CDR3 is CASSRGTVQETQYF. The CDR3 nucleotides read TGTGCCAGCAGCCGCGGGACAGTGCAAGAGACCCAGTACTTC.

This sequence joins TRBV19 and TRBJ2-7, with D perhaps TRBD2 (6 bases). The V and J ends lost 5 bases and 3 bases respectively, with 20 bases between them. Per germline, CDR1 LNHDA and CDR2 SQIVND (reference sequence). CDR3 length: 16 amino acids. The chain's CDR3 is CASSPRRGGSNYEQYF. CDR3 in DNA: TGTGCCAGTAGTCCTAGGCGAGGAGGGTCGAACTACGAGCAGTACTTC.

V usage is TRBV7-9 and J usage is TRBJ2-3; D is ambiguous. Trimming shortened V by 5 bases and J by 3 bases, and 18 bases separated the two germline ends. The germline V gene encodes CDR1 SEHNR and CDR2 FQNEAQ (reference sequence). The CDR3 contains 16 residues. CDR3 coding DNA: TGTGCCAGCAGCCTACCGTCCGGGTCGGTGACAGATACGCAGTATTTT. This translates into CASSLPSGSVTDTQYF.

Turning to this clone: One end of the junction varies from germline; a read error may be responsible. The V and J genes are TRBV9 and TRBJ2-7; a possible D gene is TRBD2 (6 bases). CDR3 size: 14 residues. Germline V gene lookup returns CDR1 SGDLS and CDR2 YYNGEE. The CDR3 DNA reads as TGTGCCAGCACGCCCGGAGCGGGCTCCAACGAGCAGTACTTC. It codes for CASTPGAGSNEQYF.

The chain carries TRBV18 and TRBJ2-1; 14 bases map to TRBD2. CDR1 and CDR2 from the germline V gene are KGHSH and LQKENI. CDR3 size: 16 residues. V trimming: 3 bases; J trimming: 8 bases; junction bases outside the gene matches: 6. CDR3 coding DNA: TGTGCCAGCTCACCTGGGACTAGCGGGAGTAACGATGAGCAGTTCTTC. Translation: CASSPGTSGSNDEQFF.

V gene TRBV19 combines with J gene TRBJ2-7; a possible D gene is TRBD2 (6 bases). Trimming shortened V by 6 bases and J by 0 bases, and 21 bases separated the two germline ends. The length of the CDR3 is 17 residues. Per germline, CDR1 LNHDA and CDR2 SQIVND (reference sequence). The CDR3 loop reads CASSMGGVWISSYEQYV. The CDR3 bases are TGTGCCAGTAGCATGGGGGGTGTCTGGATTAGCTCCTACGAGCAGTACGTC.

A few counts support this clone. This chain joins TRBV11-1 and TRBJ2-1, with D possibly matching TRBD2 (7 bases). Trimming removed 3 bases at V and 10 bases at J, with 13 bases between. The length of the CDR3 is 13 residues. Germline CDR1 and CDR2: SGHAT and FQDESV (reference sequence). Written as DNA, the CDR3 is TGTGCCAGCAGCTTGGGGCGGGGGCTCGAGCAGTTCTTC. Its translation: CASSLGRGLEQFF.

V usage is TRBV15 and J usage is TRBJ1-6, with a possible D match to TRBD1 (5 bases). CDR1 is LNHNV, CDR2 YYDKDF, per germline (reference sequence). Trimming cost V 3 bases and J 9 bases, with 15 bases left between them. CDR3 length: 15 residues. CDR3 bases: TGTGCCACCAGCAGGGACACAATGGGGGGTTCACCCCTCCACTTT. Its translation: CATSRDTMGGSPLHF.

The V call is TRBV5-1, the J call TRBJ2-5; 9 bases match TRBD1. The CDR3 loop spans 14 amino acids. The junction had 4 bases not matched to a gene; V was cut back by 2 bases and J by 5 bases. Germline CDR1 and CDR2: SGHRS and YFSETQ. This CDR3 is CASSFRDRAETQYF. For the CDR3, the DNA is TGCGCCAGCAGCTTCCGGGACAGGGCTGAGACCCAGTACTTC.

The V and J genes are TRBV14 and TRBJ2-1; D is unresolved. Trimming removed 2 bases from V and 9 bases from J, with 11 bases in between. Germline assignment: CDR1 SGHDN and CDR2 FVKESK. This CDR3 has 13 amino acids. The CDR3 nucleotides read TGTGCCAGCAGCCAAAATTACTATCGTGAGCAGTTCTTC. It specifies CASSQNYYREQFF.

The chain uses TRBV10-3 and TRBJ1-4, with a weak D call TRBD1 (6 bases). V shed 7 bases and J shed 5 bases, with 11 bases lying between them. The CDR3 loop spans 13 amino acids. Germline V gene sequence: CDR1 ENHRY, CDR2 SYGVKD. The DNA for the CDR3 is TGTGCCATCACCCCCGGACAGAATGAAAAACTGTTTTTT. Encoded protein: CAITPGQNEKLFF.

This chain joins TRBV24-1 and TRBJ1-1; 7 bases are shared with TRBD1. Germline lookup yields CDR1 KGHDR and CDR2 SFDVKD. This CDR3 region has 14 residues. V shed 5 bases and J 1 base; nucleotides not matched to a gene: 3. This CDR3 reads CATSARTGNTEAFF. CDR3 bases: TGTGCCACCAGTGCTAGGACAGGGAACACTGAAGCTTTCTTT.

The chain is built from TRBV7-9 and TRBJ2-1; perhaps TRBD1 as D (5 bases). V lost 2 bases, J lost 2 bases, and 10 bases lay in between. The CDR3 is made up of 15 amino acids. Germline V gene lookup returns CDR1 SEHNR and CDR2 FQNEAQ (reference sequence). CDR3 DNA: TGTGCCAGCAGCTTAATGCAGGGCGCCTACAATGAGCAGTTCTTC. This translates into CASSLMQGAYNEQFF.

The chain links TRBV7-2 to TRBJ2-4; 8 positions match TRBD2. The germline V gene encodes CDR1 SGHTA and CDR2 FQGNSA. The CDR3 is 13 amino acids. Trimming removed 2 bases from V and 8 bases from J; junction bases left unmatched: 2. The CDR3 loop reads CASSLSGGDIQYF. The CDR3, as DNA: TGTGCCAGCAGCTTATCGGGGGGGGACATTCAGTACTTC. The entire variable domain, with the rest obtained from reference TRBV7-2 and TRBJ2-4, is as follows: GAGVSQSPSNKVTEKGKDVELRCDPISGHTALYWYRQSLGQGLEFLIYFQGNSAPDKSGLPSDRFSAERTGGSVSTLTIQRTQQEDSAVYLCASSLSGGDIQYFGAGTRLSVL.

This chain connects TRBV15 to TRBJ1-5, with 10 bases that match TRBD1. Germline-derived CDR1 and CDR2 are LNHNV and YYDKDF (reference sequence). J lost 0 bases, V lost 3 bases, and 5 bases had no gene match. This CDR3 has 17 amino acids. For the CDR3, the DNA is TGTGCCACCAGCAGTGGACAGGGGGAGTTTAGCAATCAGCCCCAGCATTTT. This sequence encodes CATSSGQGEFSNQPQHF.

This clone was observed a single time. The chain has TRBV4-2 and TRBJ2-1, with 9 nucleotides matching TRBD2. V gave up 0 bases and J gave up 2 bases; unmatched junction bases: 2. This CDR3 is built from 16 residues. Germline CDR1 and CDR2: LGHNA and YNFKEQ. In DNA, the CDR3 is TGTGCCAGCAGCCAAGAGGCGGGGGGGACCTACAATGAGCAGTTCTTC. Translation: CASSQEAGGTYNEQFF.

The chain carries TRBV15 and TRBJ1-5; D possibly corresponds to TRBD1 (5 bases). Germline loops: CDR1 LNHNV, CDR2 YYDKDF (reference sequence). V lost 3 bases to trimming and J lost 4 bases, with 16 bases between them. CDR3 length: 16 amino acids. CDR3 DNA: TGTGCCACCAGCAGTTGGGACGGGGGTGGAAATCAGCCCCAGCATTTT. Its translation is CATSSWDGGGNQPQHF.

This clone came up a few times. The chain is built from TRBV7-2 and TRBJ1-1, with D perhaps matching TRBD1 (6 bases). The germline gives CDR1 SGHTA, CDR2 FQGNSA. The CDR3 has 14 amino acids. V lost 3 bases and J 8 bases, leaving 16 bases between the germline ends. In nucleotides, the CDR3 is TGTGCCAGCAGCTTCGACAGGTCGCGGGGGGAAGCTTTCTTT. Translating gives CASSFDRSRGEAFF.

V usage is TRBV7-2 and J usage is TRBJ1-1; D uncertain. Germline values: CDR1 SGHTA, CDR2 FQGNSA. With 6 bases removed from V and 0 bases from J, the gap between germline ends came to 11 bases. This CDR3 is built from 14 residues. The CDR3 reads CASSLEAVNTEAFF. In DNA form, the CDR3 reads TGTGCCAGCAGTCTAGAGGCTGTGAACACTGAAGCTTTCTTT.

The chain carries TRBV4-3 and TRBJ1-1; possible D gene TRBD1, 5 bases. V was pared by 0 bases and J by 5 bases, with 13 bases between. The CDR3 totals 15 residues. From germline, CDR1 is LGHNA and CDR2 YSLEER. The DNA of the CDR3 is TGCGCCAGCAGCCAAGAAACAGGTCGGTGGACTGAAGCTTTCTTT. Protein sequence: CASSQETGRWTEAFF.

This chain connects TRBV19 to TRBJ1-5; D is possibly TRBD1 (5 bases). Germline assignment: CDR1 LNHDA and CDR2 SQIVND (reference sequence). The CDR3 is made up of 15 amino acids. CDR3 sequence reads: CATSRGGGDNQPQHF. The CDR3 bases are TGTGCAACAAGTCGTGGAGGAGGGGACAATCAGCCCCAGCATTTT.

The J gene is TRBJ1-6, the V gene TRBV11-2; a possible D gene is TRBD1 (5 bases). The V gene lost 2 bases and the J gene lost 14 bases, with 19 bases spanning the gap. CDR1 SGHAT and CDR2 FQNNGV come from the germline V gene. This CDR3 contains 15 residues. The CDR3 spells CASSLSGADLGSLHF. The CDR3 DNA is TGTGCCAGCAGCTTATCTGGGGCGGATTTAGGGTCCCTCCACTTT.

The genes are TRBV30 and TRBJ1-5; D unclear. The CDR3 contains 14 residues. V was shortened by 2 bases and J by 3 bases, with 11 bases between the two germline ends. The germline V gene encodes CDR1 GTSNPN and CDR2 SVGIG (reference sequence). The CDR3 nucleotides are TGTGCCTGGAGTACGGGAAGGGCCAATCAGCCCCAGCATTTT. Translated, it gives CAWSTGRANQPQHF.